This T cell receptor (beta chain) stems from a study of blood T cells in healthy people across ages. Findings of the study overall: With unsorted PBMCs, a conclusive comparison of naive versus antigen-experienced cells was not possible.

This clonotype was counted a few times. Its antigen is as yet unknown. In each sample, at least 7 million PBMCs were isolated. At least 5.5 micrograms of total RNA were extracted per sample. The trim removed 4 bases at V and 4 bases at J, leaving 9 bases unmatched. The CDR3 sequence is 17 residues long. The V gene's germline CDR1 is SGHRS and CDR2 YFSETQ. The authors ran a second PCR of 7 to 11 cycles using a sample-barcoded 5' primer and a J-beta primer mix. Samples each returned at least 2.5 million CDR3-containing paired-end reads. From the 5' RACE reads, TCRdb called clonotypes with MiXCR, one entry per CDR3 protein. The sample lists about 800,000 distinct CDR3 sequences, around 50% occurring once.

The V and J genes are TRBV5-1 and TRBJ2-6, with 9 bases aligning to TRBD1. Specimen: blood. This sequence was found in a man aged 80 or over in good health. The CDR3 nucleotides read TGCGCCAGCAGCCTCGGGACAGGGCCGATGGGGGCCAACGTCCTGACTTTC. It yields the protein CASSLGTGPMGANVLTF.